This entry lists 19 T cell receptor beta chains sequenced from one sample in a study of regulatory T cells in long-lasting Graves disease. According to the study, TCR beta libraries were built with iRepertoire HTBI primers and CDR3-region Arm-PCR. TCRdb recomputed calls from the multiplex PCR reads with MiXCR, one row per CDR3 protein. This sample has roughly 520,000 distinct CDR3 sequences; 9.5% to 15% occur once, and the top ten carry roughly 8.2%. Regarding time point: newly diagnosed GD, antithyroid drugs for less than 3 months. With RNA extracted from PBMCs as input, the TCR library was made. These same records also appear under a second study, on T cells in Graves' hyperthyroidism and ophthalmopathy.

Source: peripheral blood mononuclear cells (PBMCs), taken at new diagnosis, from a patient treated with antithyroid drugs. These receptors came from a woman aged 25 to 39 with Graves disease.

This clonotype was counted at least ten times. This sequence joins TRBV18 and TRBJ1-1; D remains unclear. The CDR3 loop spans 14 amino acids. Per the germline V gene, CDR1 is KGHSH and CDR2 is LQKENI. V shed 2 bases and J shed 0 bases, with 7 bases lying between them. This CDR3 reads CASSPNSMNTEAFF. The CDR3 DNA follows: TGTGCCAGCTCACCAAATAGTATGAACACTGAAGCTTTCTTT. Drawing the rest from reference TRBV18 and TRBJ1-1, the complete variable domain is NAGVMQNPRHLVRRRGQEARLRCSPMKGHSHVYWYRQLPEEGLKFMVYLQKENIIDESGMPKERFSAEFPKEGPSILRIQQVVRGDSAAYFCASSPNSMNTEAFFGQGTRLTVV.

This clonotype was seen ten or more times. The chain carries TRBV28 and TRBJ2-3; 13 nucleotides line up with TRBD2. The CDR3 consists of 16 residues. The V gene's germline CDR1 is MDHEN and CDR2 SYDVKM. V lost 5 bases, J lost 3 bases, and 5 bases stayed unmatched. The CDR3 region has the DNA TGTGCCAGCAGTCTCCTGGGACTAGCGGGAACAGATACGCAGTATTTT. Protein: CASSLLGLAGTDTQYF. The full variable domain, its missing parts supplied by reference TRBV28 and TRBJ2-3, is DVKVTQSSRYLVKRTGEKVFLECVQDMDHENMFWYRQDPGLGLRLIYFSYDVKMKEKGDIPEGYSVSREKKERFSLILESASTNQTSMYLCASSLLGLAGTDTQYFGPGTRLTVL.

This clonotype has at least ten counts. The CDR3 DNA reads as TGTGCCATCAGTCAAGGGGCACTAGCGGGATTCTACGAGCAGTACTTC. Translated: CAISQGALAGFYEQYF. The chain combines TRBV10-3 with TRBJ2-7, with 10 bases that match TRBD2. The trim removed 5 bases at V and 3 bases at J, leaving 10 bases unmatched. This CDR3 has 16 amino acids. Germline V gene lookup returns CDR1 ENHRY and CDR2 SYGVKD.

There are a few counts of this clonotype. The chain uses TRBV20-1 and TRBJ2-7, with 12 bases aligning to TRBD2. The V and J ends lost 4 bases and 0 bases, in that order; junction bases with no gene match: 1. The CDR3 is made up of 14 amino acids. Germline loops: CDR1 DFQATT, CDR2 SNEGSKA (reference sequence). CDR3 amino acids: CSAKLAGGSYEQYF. CDR3 DNA sequence: TGCAGTGCTAAACTAGCGGGAGGCTCCTACGAGCAGTACTTC.

This clonotype was recorded at least ten times. This chain uses TRBV6-1 with TRBJ2-7; 10 bases map to TRBD2. From germline, CDR1 is MNHNS and CDR2 SASEGT. The CDR3 covers 15 residues. Unmatched junction bases numbered 9, after V lost 8 bases and J lost 2 bases. The CDR3 sequence is CASASGRGPTYEQYF. The CDR3 DNA sequence: TGTGCCAGCGCTAGCGGGAGAGGACCCACCTACGAGCAGTACTTC.

This clonotype came up many times. This rearrangement joins TRBV6-1 to TRBJ1-2, with a possible D match to TRBD1 (5 bases). The ends were cut back, 4 bases at V and 6 bases at J, with 9 bases in the middle. Germline CDR1 reads MNHNS; CDR2 reads SASEGT. There are 12 residues in the CDR3. The CDR3 coding sequence is TGTGCCAGCAGTGGACAGCGAGATGGCTACACCTTC. Residues: CASSGQRDGYTF.

This chain joins TRBV10-3 and TRBJ1-2; TRBD1 agrees at 8 bases. The CDR3 consists of 14 residues. Germline CDR1 ENHRY, CDR2 SYGVKD. V lost 6 bases and J lost 4; bases outside the gene matches: 7. In nucleotides, the CDR3 is TGTGCCATCAGCAGGACAGGGAACGCCTATGGCTACACCTTC. Encoded protein: CAISRTGNAYGYTF.

This clonotype was recorded many times. The chain links TRBV27 to TRBJ2-3; the match to TRBD2 covers 8 bases. The CDR3 is made up of 17 amino acids. The germline CDR1 and CDR2 sequences are MNHEY and SMNVEV (reference sequence). V shed 7 bases and J 0 bases; nucleotides not matched to a gene: 12. The CDR3 DNA reads TGTGCCAGCACGAGGGGACTAGGGAGCGACAGCACAGATACGCAGTATTTT. Residues: CASTRGLGSDSTDTQYF.

This clonotype has at least ten counts. This chain connects TRBV19 to TRBJ2-7; unclear D gene. CDR3 length: 14 amino acids. Trimming cost V 6 bases and J 3 bases, with 15 bases left between them. Germline V CDR1 and CDR2: LNHDA, SQIVND (reference sequence). The CDR3 here is CASSMSGNIYEQYF. The CDR3 DNA reads as TGTGCCAGTAGCATGTCAGGCAACATCTACGAGCAGTACTTC.

This clonotype was observed at least ten times. The rearrangement uses TRBV6-2 or TRBV6-3 and TRBJ1-1; D is possibly TRBD1 (5 bases). Trimming removed 6 bases from V and 2 bases from J, with 13 bases in between. Germline V gene data show CDR1 as MNHEY and CDR2 as SVGEGT. The CDR3 is made up of 14 amino acids. The CDR3 sequence: CASSTRGRNTEAFF. CDR3 bases: TGTGCCAGCAGCACCCGGGGGAGAAACACTGAAGCTTTCTTT.

There are many counts of this clonotype. The chain has TRBV4-1 and TRBJ1-1; D gene uncertain. V dropped 1 base and J dropped 1 base, with 7 bases sitting between them. This CDR3 comprises 14 residues. CDR1 and CDR2 (germline): MGHRA, YSYEKL. CDR3 in DNA: TGCGCCAGCAGCCAAGTGGCGGCGAACACTGAAGCTTTCTTT. Encoded protein: CASSQVAANTEAFF.

This chain links TRBV11-3 with TRBJ1-2, with D possibly being TRBD1 (6 bases). The CDR3 loop spans 14 amino acids. Per germline, CDR1 SGHNT and CDR2 YENEEA. Trimming stripped 3 bases from V and 4 bases from J, with 12 bases between. This CDR3 reads CASSFSGVFYGYTF. The CDR3 region has the DNA TGTGCCAGCAGCTTTTCAGGGGTCTTCTATGGCTACACCTTC.

This clonotype was seen at least ten times. V and J are TRBV24-1 and TRBJ2-2; D is tentatively TRBD1 or TRBD2 (5 bases each). From germline, CDR1 is KGHDR and CDR2 SFDVKD. This CDR3 is 16 amino acids long. The V end lost 3 bases, the J end lost 1 base, and 11 bases lay between the germline ends. CDR3 sequence reads: CATSDVRGKNTGELFF. Written as DNA, the CDR3 is TGTGCCACCAGTGATGTGAGGGGAAAGAACACCGGGGAGCTGTTTTTT.

The chain recombines TRBV19 with TRBJ2-7, with a possible D match to TRBD1 (7 bases). The germline V and J ends were trimmed by 6 bases and 7 bases, with 19 bases remaining between them. The CDR3 is 14 residues long. CDR1 is LNHDA, CDR2 SQIVND, per germline (reference sequence). The CDR3 spells CASRQTGRTSEQYF. In nucleotides, the CDR3 is TGTGCCAGTAGACAGACAGGGAGGACTTCAGAGCAGTACTTC.

This clonotype has ten or more counts. The genes are TRBV28 and TRBJ2-1, with TRBD2 identical over 9 bases. Unmatched junction bases numbered 6, after V lost 1 base and J lost 5 bases. Germline-derived CDR1 and CDR2 are MDHEN and SYDVKM. CDR3 length: 16 amino acids. The DNA of the CDR3 is TGTGCCAGCAGTTTATTGGGCGGGAGGGCGGACAATGAGCAGTTCTTC. Translated: CASSLLGGRADNEQFF.

This clonotype was found a few times. This rearrangement joins TRBV7-6 to TRBJ1-2, with D hard to call. Germline V gene data show CDR1 as SGHVS and CDR2 as FNYEAQ. The V end lost 3 bases, the J end lost 7 bases, and 12 bases lay between the germline ends. This CDR3 is built from 13 residues. The CDR3 sequence is CASSLFDFGGYTF. The CDR3 coding sequence is TGTGCCAGCAGCTTGTTCGATTTTGGTGGCTACACCTTC.

Many counts were recorded for this clonotype. The V gene is TRBV5-1, the J gene TRBJ1-4, with D hard to call. The CDR3 contains 16 residues. CDR1 and CDR2 from the germline V gene are SGHRS and YFSETQ. Trimming cost V 1 base and J 6 bases, with 16 bases left between them. As DNA, the CDR3 is TGCGCCAGCAGCTTGTCCCGGAGTGGGGTATATGAAAAACTGTTTTTT. It codes for CASSLSRSGVYEKLFF.

The V gene is TRBV20-1, the J gene TRBJ1-4, with 7 bases fitting TRBD1. The CDR3 length is 12 residues. Trimming took 6 bases from V and 7 from J; bases not matched to a gene: 5. CDR1 DFQATT and CDR2 SNEGSKA come from the germline V gene (reference sequence). For the CDR3, the DNA is TGCAGTGCCAGTAGACAGGGTGAAAAACTGTTTTTT. It is translated as CSASRQGEKLFF.

The sample holds many counts of this clonotype. This rearrangement joins TRBV5-6 to TRBJ2-4, with D unresolved. Trimming removed 0 bases at V and 3 bases at J, with 7 bases between. The length of the CDR3 is 14 residues. The germline V gene encodes CDR1 SGHDT and CDR2 YYEEEE. The CDR3 protein is CASSLGPGKNIQYF. CDR3 DNA: TGTGCCAGCAGCTTGGGCCCCGGCAAAAACATTCAGTACTTC.